This T cell receptor (beta chain) was profiled in a study of cytomegalovirus exposure and HLA in healthy donors. Study results and limitations: Within a later analysis, the majority of CMV-associated TCR beta chains appeared HLA-restricted. TCR beta V- and J-gene trimming was later associated with a missense DCLRE1C variant. In a later analysis, at a false discovery rate of 0.05, fewer than 20,000 TCR beta sequences were associated with HLA alleles. Other equally common chains were less clonally expanded than HLA-associated TCR beta chains, a later analysis showed.

This clone was counted once. Its antigen is currently unknown. This CDR3 spans 14 amino acids. V lost 0 bases and J 8 bases, leaving 12 bases between the germline ends. Germline values: CDR1 SGDLS, CDR2 YYNGEE. In the PCR, 60 Vbeta and 13 Jbeta primers were used. The assay was immunoSEQ multiplex PCR, and TCRdb's table has in-frame clones only and misses some. This sample yields 100,000 to 150,000 clones, of which about 79% are seen a single time; about 1.8% belongs to the top ten. The sequence was collected from a man between 50 and 59 years old in good health and CMV-seronegative. Sample: PBMCs. The chain couples TRBV9 to TRBJ2-1; D may be TRBD1 (5 bases). The DNA of the CDR3 is TGTGCCAGCAGCGTAGAGGGATCCAGGGATGAGCAGTTCTTC. It yields the protein CASSVEGSRDEQFF.